The rows below give T cell receptor beta chains drawn from one sample of a study of cytomegalovirus exposure and HLA in healthy donors. Produced via immunoSEQ multiplex PCR; TCRdb's table is partial and in-frame only. In total, the table holds under 200,000 clones. The sample taken for sequencing was PBMCs. These receptor sequences come from a man in his thirties or forties in good health and CMV-seronegative. The CDR3 runs from the conserved cysteine through the conserved F or W. A D gene is named only where the DNA matches it firmly.

j_call d_call v_call cdr3_aa cdr3_nt
TRBJ2-3 . TRBV5-4 CATDRRIGTDTQYF TGTGCCACTGACAGGAGAATAGGGACAGATACGCAGTATTTT
TRBJ1-5 TRBD1 TRBV28 CASTGQGWMSNQPQHF TGTGCCAGCACAGGACAGGGCTGGATGAGCAATCAGCCCCAGCATTTT
TRBJ1-4 TRBD1 TRBV18 CASSPPGQINEKLFF TGTGCCAGCTCACCCCCGGGACAGATTAATGAAAAACTGTTTTTT
TRBJ2-2 TRBD2 TRBV11-3 CASSYGVASGNTGELFF TGTGCCAGCAGCTACGGGGTGGCTAGCGGGAATACCGGGGAGCTGTTTTTT
TRBJ2-7 TRBD1 TRBV19 CASSTTGYYEQYF TGTGCCAGTAGTACGACAGGGTATTACGAGCAGTACTTC
TRBJ2-2 . TRBV30 CAWSVIRGPTGELFF TGTGCCTGGAGTGTAATTCGAGGCCCCACCGGGGAGCTGTTTTTT
TRBJ1-1 . TRBV30 CARSVPGPEAFF TGTGCCAGGAGTGTACCAGGGCCTGAAGCTTTCTTT
TRBJ1-5 TRBD1 TRBV28 CASTSGQGEFSNQPQHF TGTGCCAGCACCTCGGGACAGGGGGAGTTTAGCAATCAGCCCCAGCATTTT
TRBJ1-2 . TRBV19 CASNARAGSPGNGYTF TGTGCCAGTAATGCAAGGGCAGGCTCACCGGGGAATGGCTACACCTTC
TRBJ1-1 . TRBV11-2 CASSLSQFNTEAFF TGTGCCAGCAGCTTATCCCAGTTTAACACTGAAGCTTTCTTT
TRBJ1-1 . TRBV9 CASSPPLQGTGDTEAFF TGTGCCAGCAGCCCACCCCTTCAGGGGACCGGGGACACTGAAGCTTTCTTT
TRBJ2-1 TRBD2 TRBV19 CASSIPSGSGNEQFF TGTGCCAGTAGTATACCTAGCGGGAGCGGTAATGAGCAGTTCTTC
TRBJ1-2 TRBD1 TRBV27 CASSLDPDRQGHYGYTF TGTGCCAGCAGTTTAGACCCAGATCGACAGGGGCACTATGGCTACACCTTC
TRBJ1-1 . TRBV5-4 CASSLEGTKNTEAFF TGTGCCAGCAGCTTGGAAGGGACAAAGAACACTGAAGCTTTCTTT
TRBJ2-3 . TRBV6-1 CASRSGNTQYF TGTGCCAGCAGGTCCGGGAATACGCAGTATTTT
TRBJ2-5 TRBD1 TRBV5-1 CASSAGQEWETQYF TGCGCCAGCAGCGCTGGACAGGAGTGGGAGACCCAGTACTTC
TRBJ2-5 TRBD2 TRBV7-2 CASSLETSGGAETQYF TGTGCCAGCAGCTTAGAAACTAGCGGGGGGGCCGAGACCCAGTACTTC
TRBJ2-5 TRBD2 TRBV28 CASSFGGRAIVKETQYF TGTGCCAGCAGTTTTGGCGGGAGGGCCATCGTAAAAGAGACCCAGTACTTC
TRBJ2-1 . TRBV4-3 CASSQETPFSSYNEQFF TGCGCCAGCAGCCAAGAGACTCCCTTCAGCTCCTACAATGAGCAGTTCTTC
TRBJ2-3 . TRBV5-4 CASSPAPRTDTQYF TGTGCCAGCAGCCCCGCCCCGAGAACAGATACGCAGTATTTT
TRBJ2-3 . TRBV5-6 CASSASGGAPLDTQYF TGTGCCAGCAGCGCCAGTGGGGGGGCCCCCTTGGATACGCAGTATTTT
TRBJ2-5 . TRBV6-5 CASSPPGDNQETQYF TGTGCCAGCAGCCCTCCCGGGGATAACCAAGAGACCCAGTACTTC
TRBJ1-5 TRBD1 TRBV19 CAKRQGAQHHNQPQHF TGTGCCAAGCGACAGGGGGCCCAACATCACAATCAGCCCCAGCATTTT
TRBJ1-4 . TRBV5-1 CASSTLGGSAEKLFF TGCGCCAGCAGCACCTTGGGGGGGTCGGCTGAAAAACTGTTTTTT
TRBJ2-7 . TRBV4-1 CASSQGGKLYSDEQYF TGCGCCAGCAGCCAAGGAGGGAAGCTCTATTCGGACGAGCAGTACTTC
TRBJ2-7 TRBD2 TRBV7-2 CASIPRGTNSHYEQYF TGTGCCAGCATCCCACGCGGGACTAATTCGCACTACGAGCAGTACTTC
TRBJ2-5 TRBD1 TRBV29-1 CSVGRQGTETQYF TGCAGCGTTGGCCGACAGGGGACGGAGACCCAGTACTTC